These 25 T cell receptor beta chains were all obtained from the same sample, sequenced in a study of T cells after yellow fever vaccination. Each CDR3 protein gets one entry after TCRdb re-called the 5' RACE reads with MiXCR. The table includes 200,000 to 300,000 distinct CDR3 sequences, about 7% detected once. The starting material was CD4+ T cells sorted from PBMCs, obtained on the day of the yellow fever booster vaccination. The source of these receptors is a man aged 25 to 40 who received the YFV17D yellow fever vaccine.

This clonotype was seen a few times. The chain links TRBV14 to TRBJ1-4, with D possibly being TRBD1 (5 bases). Trimming stripped 0 bases from V and 7 bases from J, with 15 bases between. The germline V gene has CDR1 SGHDN and CDR2 FVKESK. The CDR3 has 16 amino acids. The CDR3 region has the DNA TGTGCCAGCAGCCAAGATAAGAGGGGCAAGGCTGAAAAACTGTTTTTT. Its protein product is CASSQDKRGKAEKLFF.

This clonotype came up a few times. V is TRBV6-2 or TRBV6-3 and J is TRBJ2-1; 7 nucleotides match TRBD2. There are 15 residues in the CDR3. The J segment lost 0 bases and the V segment lost 6 bases, leaving 5 bases of the junction unmatched. CDR1 and CDR2 (germline): MNHEY, SVGEGT. DNA for the CDR3: TGTGCCAGCAGCCAACTAGCGCTCTCCTACAATGAGCAGTTCTTC. Its translation is CASSQLALSYNEQFF.

This clonotype was observed at least ten times. For the CDR3, the DNA is TGCGCCAGCAGTTATGACACAGGGTACCAAGAGACCCAGTACTTC. Its protein is CASSYDTGYQETQYF. This chain uses TRBV5-1 with TRBJ2-5; TRBD1 is a possible D gene (6 bases). Germline values: CDR1 SGHRS, CDR2 YFSETQ. There are 15 residues in the CDR3. V dropped 5 bases and J dropped 0 bases, with 14 bases sitting between them.

This rearrangement joins TRBV5-4 to TRBJ2-3, with a possible D match to TRBD2 (6 bases). Germline V lookup: CDR1 SGHNT, CDR2 YYREEE (reference sequence). Trimming shortened V by 0 bases and J by 1 base, and 15 bases separated the two germline ends. There are 17 residues in the CDR3. The CDR3 region has the DNA TGTGCCAGCAGCTTGGCCGCCGGGGGAATCGGCACAGATACGCAGTATTTT. Translation gives CASSLAAGGIGTDTQYF.

In this sample, this clonotype turned up many times. This chain links TRBV25-1 with TRBJ2-1; 10 bases are a match to TRBD2. The CDR3 consists of 13 residues. The V gene end was trimmed by 3 bases and the J gene end by 12 bases; junction bases not matched to a gene: 5. Germline CDR1 MGHDK, CDR2 SYGVNS. CDR3 coding DNA: TGTGCCAGCAGTGATACTAGCGGGATCGGGCAGTTCTTC. Translated: CASSDTSGIGQFF.

This clonotype showed up just a few times. V usage is TRBV7-6 and J usage is TRBJ2-5; 7 positions match TRBD2. The germline CDR1 and CDR2 sequences are SGHVS and FNYEAQ. V shed 2 bases, J shed 9 bases, and the junction held 3 bases outside the gene matches. The CDR3 is 12 residues long. DNA for the CDR3: TGTGCCAGCAGCTTACCCCGGGGGGCCCAGTACTTC. This sequence encodes CASSLPRGAQYF.

This clonotype was recorded a few times. The rearrangement uses TRBV20-1 and TRBJ2-7, with 7 bases lining up with TRBD2. The germline gives CDR1 DFQATT, CDR2 SNEGSKA (reference sequence). The CDR3 contains 13 residues. With V trimmed by 2 bases and J by 3 bases, 4 bases remained unmatched. CDR3 sequence reads: CSARRLAGYEQYF. CDR3 DNA: TGCAGTGCTAGACGACTAGCAGGCTACGAGCAGTACTTC.

This clonotype was observed a few times. The J gene is TRBJ2-5, the V gene TRBV19, with 7 bases that match TRBD1. This CDR3 spans 13 amino acids. CDR1 and CDR2 from the germline V gene are LNHDA and SQIVND (reference sequence). V lost 9 bases, J lost 4 bases, and 8 bases stayed unmatched. CDR3 amino acids: CASRNRGRETQYF. The CDR3 DNA follows: TGTGCCAGCCGGAACAGGGGCCGAGAGACCCAGTACTTC. The whole variable domain, remainder taken from reference TRBV19 and TRBJ2-5, is DGGITQSPKYLFRKEGQNVTLSCEQNLNHDAMYWYRQDPGQGLRLIYYSQIVNDFQKGDIAEGYSVSREKKESFPLTVTSAQKNPTAFYLCASRNRGRETQYFGPGTRLLVL.

The CDR3 reads CASSVAGVRGFEETQYF. CDR3 bases: TGTGCCAGCAGCGTAGCGGGAGTCAGGGGCTTTGAAGAGACCCAGTACTTC. The gene calls are TRBV9 and TRBJ2-5, with D perhaps given as TRBD1 or TRBD2 (6 bases each). Trimming stripped 0 bases from V and 3 bases from J, with 18 bases between. This CDR3 has 17 amino acids. The germline V gene has CDR1 SGDLS and CDR2 YYNGEE. The full variable domain, completed using reference TRBV9 and TRBJ2-5, is DSGVTQTPKHLITATGQRVTLRCSPRSGDLSVYWYQQSLDQGLQFLIQYYNGEERAKGNILERFSAQQFPDLHSELNLSSLELGDSALYFCASSVAGVRGFEETQYFGPGTRLLVL.

This clonotype came up many times. The chain has TRBV3-1 and TRBJ2-2; TRBD2 matches at 8 bases. Germline V gene data show CDR1 as LGHDT and CDR2 as YNNKEL (reference sequence). The CDR3 contains 16 residues. J was trimmed by 0 bases and V by 3 bases; bases with no gene match: 3. CDR3 bases: TGTGCCAGCAGCCAGGCGGGAGGTACGAACACCGGGGAGCTGTTTTTT. It is translated as CASSQAGGTNTGELFF. The full variable domain, in which reference TRBV3-1 and TRBJ2-2 provide the parts outside the CDR3, is DTAVSQTPKYLVTQMGNDKSIKCEQNLGHDTMYWYKQDSKKFLKIMFSYNNKELIINETVPNRFSPKSPDKAHLNLHINSLELGDSAVYFCASSQAGGTNTGELFFGEGSRLTVL.

This clonotype was seen many times. The chain employs TRBV7-9 and TRBJ1-2, with D tentatively TRBD1 (5 bases). V lost 5 bases, J lost 5 bases, and 9 bases lay in between. Looked up from germline, CDR1 is SEHNR and CDR2 is FQNEAQ (reference sequence). CDR3 size: 12 residues. DNA of the CDR3: TGTGCCAGCAGCCCTGGGGGGTATGGCTACACCTTC. Translated: CASSPGGYGYTF. Variable domain in full (rest from reference TRBV7-9 and TRBJ1-2): DTGVSQNPRHKITKRGQNVTFRCDPISEHNRLYWYRQTLGQGPEFLTYFQNEAQLEKSRLLSDRFSAERPKGSFSTLEIQRTEQGDSAMYLCASSPGGYGYTFGSGTRLTVV.

The gene calls are TRBV23-1 and TRBJ1-5; D unclear. TRBV23-1 is designated an ORF whose function remains uncertain. CDR3 length: 17 amino acids. Trimming removed 0 bases from V and 2 bases from J, with 14 bases in between. The DNA of the CDR3 is TGCGCCAGCAGTCAATCGGAAGAGCCCGGGTGCAATCAGCCCCAGCATTTT. Translation: CASSQSEEPGCNQPQHF.

This clonotype showed up just a few times. V gene TRBV7-8 combines with J gene TRBJ2-7; the D gene is possibly TRBD2 (6 bases). The germline V gene has CDR1 SGHVS and CDR2 FQNEAQ. Trimming cost V 7 bases and J 3 bases, with 16 bases left between them. CDR3 length: 14 amino acids. The DNA of the CDR3 is TGTGCCAGCACCCATCAGAACGGGGGCTACGAGCAGTACTTC. Residues: CASTHQNGGYEQYF.

The rearrangement uses TRBV5-1 and TRBJ2-3, with 8 bases aligning to TRBD2. V shed 3 bases, J shed 5 bases, and the junction held 5 bases outside the gene matches. The CDR3 totals 14 residues. Germline CDR1 is SGHRS and CDR2 is YFSETQ. This CDR3 reads CASSSGLARDTQYF. CDR3 DNA: TGCGCCAGCAGCTCAGGACTAGCCCGAGATACGCAGTATTTT.

The chain has TRBV6-6 and TRBJ2-3; D is undetermined. Germline CDR1 is MNHNY and CDR2 is SVGAGI (reference sequence). The CDR3 extends over 11 amino acids. The germline V and J ends were trimmed by 6 bases and 5 bases, with 6 bases remaining between them. CDR3 sequence reads: CASSGGDTQYF. CDR3 coding DNA: TGTGCCAGCAGCGGCGGAGATACGCAGTATTTT.

There are many counts of this clonotype. V gene TRBV20-1 combines with J gene TRBJ2-1; 8 nucleotides align to TRBD2. Germline lookup yields CDR1 DFQATT and CDR2 SNEGSKA (reference sequence). The V gene end was trimmed by 6 bases and the J gene end by 3 bases; junction bases not matched to a gene: 10. The CDR3 runs to 15 residues. The CDR3: CSAPFAGGGYNEQFF. The CDR3 DNA sequence: TGCAGTGCACCGTTTGCGGGAGGAGGCTACAATGAGCAGTTCTTC.

This clonotype was seen repeatedly, ten times or more. The chain uses TRBV5-5 and TRBJ2-7, with 8 bases that match TRBD2. The germline V gene encodes CDR1 SGHKS and CDR2 YYEKEE (reference sequence). Trimming removed 4 bases from V and 6 bases from J; junction bases left unmatched: 3. The CDR3 totals 12 residues. The CDR3 reads CASSAAGGEQYF. The CDR3 DNA is TGTGCCAGCAGCGCTGCGGGGGGCGAGCAGTACTTC.

This clonotype was seen a handful of times. The chain employs TRBV5-1 and TRBJ1-2; D is possibly TRBD1 (5 bases). V dropped 0 bases and J dropped 6 bases, with 12 bases sitting between them. Germline CDR1 is SGHRS and CDR2 is YFSETQ. CDR3 length: 14 amino acids. The CDR3 region has the DNA TGCGCCAGCAGCTTGGGCTCTCAGGGTCATGGCTACACCTTC. It yields the protein CASSLGSQGHGYTF. Complete variable domain (other parts from reference TRBV5-1 and TRBJ1-2): KAGVTQTPRYLIKTRGQQVTLSCSPISGHRSVSWYQQTPGQGLQFLFEYFSETQRNKGNFPGRFSGRQFSNSRSEMNVSTLELGDSALYLCASSLGSQGHGYTFGSGTRLTVV.

This clonotype was detected only a few times. The chain uses TRBV20-1 and TRBJ2-7, with D possibly being TRBD1 or TRBD2 (5 bases each). The germline CDR1 and CDR2 sequences are DFQATT and SNEGSKA (reference sequence). The ends were cut back, 0 bases at V and 2 bases at J, with 14 bases in the middle. This CDR3 spans 15 amino acids. The CDR3 region is CSARDRGRNTYEQYF. CDR3 DNA sequence: TGCAGTGCTAGAGATCGGGGCAGGAACACCTACGAGCAGTACTTC.

Worth noting for this clonotype: This may stem from a read error, because a much larger clone lies one nucleotide away. This chain connects TRBV20-1 to TRBJ2-7, with 9 bases aligning to TRBD2. CDR1 and CDR2 (germline): DFQATT, SNEGSKA (reference sequence). Losses at the gene ends were 4 bases for V and 3 bases for J; bases not matched to a gene: 10. There are 15 residues in the CDR3. CDR3 sequence reads: CSAKPGPAGGYEQYF. DNA of the CDR3: TGCAGTGCTAAACCGGGACCAGCGGGAGGCTACGAGCAGTACTTC.

The chain has TRBV5-1 and TRBJ1-3; 10 bases are shared with TRBD1. Germline loops: CDR1 SGHRS, CDR2 YFSETQ. Trimming removed 4 bases from V and 3 bases from J; junction bases left unmatched: 4. The CDR3 is made up of 15 amino acids. CDR3 sequence: CASSPGQGNGNTIYF. CDR3 in DNA: TGCGCCAGCAGCCCGGGACAGGGGAATGGAAACACCATATATTTT.

The chain carries TRBV7-9 and TRBJ2-1; 10 bases agree with TRBD2. With 4 bases clipped from V and 3 bases from J, the junction kept 9 bases outside the gene matches. Per germline, CDR1 SEHNR and CDR2 FQNEAQ (reference sequence). The CDR3 contains 17 residues. The CDR3 loop reads CASSSETSGSLYNEQFF. The CDR3 bases are TGTGCCAGCAGCTCAGAGACTAGCGGGTCTCTCTACAATGAGCAGTTCTTC.

This clonotype was found many times. The gene calls are TRBV12-3 or TRBV12-4 and TRBJ2-2; D is undetermined. Trimming stripped 6 bases from V and 0 bases from J, with 11 bases between. The CDR3 covers 15 residues. The CDR3 DNA reads TGTGCCAGCAGGGCCGAGCAGCCGAACACCGGGGAGCTGTTTTTT. It encodes CASRAEQPNTGELFF.

This clonotype was observed many times. The V call is TRBV18, the J call TRBJ2-1; TRBD1 might be the D (5 bases). The V end was cut by 5 bases, the J end by 4 bases, with 9 bases between. CDR1 and CDR2 (germline): KGHSH, LQKENI. The CDR3 is made up of 13 amino acids. CDR3 sequence (DNA): TGTGCCAGCTCAGCCTCAGGGTACAATGAGCAGTTCTTC. It yields the protein CASSASGYNEQFF.

This chain uses TRBV29-1 with TRBJ2-3; a weak D match, TRBD2 (6 bases). Germline V lookup: CDR1 SQVTM, CDR2 ANQGSEA. With 7 bases removed from V and 1 base from J, the gap between germline ends came to 15 bases. The CDR3 contains 14 residues. The CDR3 nucleotides are TGCAGCGGACGCACGGGAGCGGGCACAGATACGCAGTATTTT. This codes for CSGRTGAGTDTQYF.